This note documents a single T cell receptor (beta chain) sequence. Its cognate antigen has yet to be identified. The sample holds no much larger clone one base away, and base qualities are not on file. The library was made by 5' RACE. TCRdb records Illumina HiSeq 2500 as the sequencer. A second PCR of about 7 to 12 cycles was run with a J-beta primer mix and a sample-barcoded 5' primer. A unique molecular identifier was introduced onto each TCR beta cDNA molecule by a template-switch 5' adaptor carrying 12 random nucleotides. Each sample yielded at least 3 million CDR3-containing paired-end reads. All of the RNA was converted into first-strand cDNA using the Mint cDNA synthesis kit, with a TRBC-specific oligonucleotide serving as the primer. Following uracil-DNA glycosylase treatment, all cDNA underwent a first 18-cycle PCR with the universal primers M1SS and BC2_uni_R. From the authors' description of their analysis: For normalization, 1 million high-quality reads were randomly selected from each sample, with every read carrying a distinct molecular identifier. Instead of being binned into consensus sequences, reads that shared molecular identifiers were thrown out. MiTCR, set to a Q25 quality threshold and the strictest error-elimination algorithm, was used for CDR3 identification, clonotype clustering and error correction. A nonparametric unseen species model with Euler transformation was used to estimate lower-bound total TCR beta diversity. TCRdb cleaned the public reads at Q25 with fastp, built clones with MiXCR and kept in-frame beta chains. Every CDR3 protein is listed once, alongside the most common genes and DNA of its rows. TCRdb, not the original authors, processed these V and J calls. Present in this sample are more than 1,400,000 distinct CDR3 sequences, 42% of which were seen just once. The ten largest clonotypes hold roughly 7.7% of the sample.

Systemically healthy Caucasian individuals from Russia, roughly 40 in total and aged roughly 6 to 90 years, were included as donors. Each donor gave ten milliliters of peripheral blood, collected into EDTA-treated Vacutainer tubes. Ficoll-Paque density-gradient centrifugation was used to isolate PBMCs, with at least 7 million per sample. Total RNA was extracted from PBMCs with Trizol reagent, with at least 6 micrograms obtained per sample. For every donor, an aliquot of PBMCs went through flow cytometry to measure the percentages of naive CD45RAhigh/CD27high T cells. The source of the sample is a study of blood T cells in healthy people across ages (dated by TCRdb to between 2014 and 2017). As for the study more broadly: In model experiments, template switching captured about one uniquely barcoded TCR beta cDNA molecule for every two T cells. Using the same blood draw, the study looked at two additional independent replicas of 1 million unique cDNA reads for two donors, one aged 18 to 30 and the other aged 80 or older. To avoid experimental bias, donors of different ages were randomly spread across the sequencing lanes. The donors were split into four age groups: young (average 16 years), middle-aged (39), aged (about 56) and long-lived (82). To track age-related changes in TCR beta repertoire diversity, the study relied on deep sequencing normalized with unique cDNA molecular identifiers.

General conclusions and limits of the study: Because the CMV infection status of the donors was unknown, age-related changes in expanded clonotypes may potentially have been confounded. Conclusive comparison of naive and antigen-experienced compartments was prevented by the profiling of bulk unsorted PBMCs. Estimates of total diversity from one million sequenced T cells were regarded as lower bounds and underestimates. Observed TCR beta diversity per million T cells fell roughly linearly with age, and a significant reduction was already apparent by age around 44. Compared with the aged group, the long-lived group had more naive CD4+ T cells, fewer expanded clones and increased TCR diversity, suggesting age selection. Observed TCR beta diversity correlated strongly with the percentage of naive T cells measured by flow cytometry.

The sequenced material came from blood. This TCR derives from a woman younger than 35 in good health.

The sequenced DNA is TGCAGTGCCCCAAACAGGGGCCGTGACAATCAGCCCCAGCATTTT. Its translation reads: CSAPNRGRDNQPQHF. The receptor chain draws on TRBV20-1 and TRBJ1-5, and TRBD1 aligns with 7 junction nucleotides. The CDR3 measures 15 amino acids from cysteine to phenylalanine. This entry keeps only the CDR3 DNA: 45 bases, framed from base 1. The junction shows trimming of 6 bases on V and 3 bases on J, and the gene matches do not reach 11 bases of it. For CDR1 and CDR2, the germline V gene (reference sequence) lists DFQATT and SNEGSKA.